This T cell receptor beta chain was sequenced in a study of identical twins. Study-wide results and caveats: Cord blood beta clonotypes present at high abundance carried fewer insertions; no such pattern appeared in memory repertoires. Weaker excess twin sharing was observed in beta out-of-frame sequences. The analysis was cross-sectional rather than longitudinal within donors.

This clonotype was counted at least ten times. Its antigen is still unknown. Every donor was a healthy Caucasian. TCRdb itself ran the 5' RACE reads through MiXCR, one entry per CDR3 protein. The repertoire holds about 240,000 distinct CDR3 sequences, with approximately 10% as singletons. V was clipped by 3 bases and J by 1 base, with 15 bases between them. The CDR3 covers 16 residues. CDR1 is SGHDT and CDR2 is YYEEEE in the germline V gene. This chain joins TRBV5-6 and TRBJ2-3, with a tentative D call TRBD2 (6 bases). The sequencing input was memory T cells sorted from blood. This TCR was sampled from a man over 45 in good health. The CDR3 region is CASSSDPGGGTDTQYF. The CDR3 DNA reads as TGTGCCAGCAGCTCCGACCCTGGCGGGGGCACAGATACGCAGTATTTT.